The clone carrying this T cell receptor (beta chain) was detected many times. The antigen is not known. The data derive from a study of T-cell reconstitution after alpha-beta-depleted transplantation in children. Per germline, CDR1 MNHEY and CDR2 SVGAGI. Trimming pared 4 bases from V and 6 bases from J, leaving 13 bases between. This CDR3 is 14 amino acids long. As it was prepared, the TCRbeta library received unique molecular identifiers. MiXCR, run by TCRdb on the PCR reads, gives a single entry per CDR3 protein. The sample has some 550,000 distinct CDR3 sequences; 20% to 25% are singletons. The study, taken as a whole, reports: Newly produced T cells mostly provided counts and TCRbeta diversity after one year, as hyperexpanded clones declined.

The clonotype was recovered from a boy under two years old who had a stem cell transplant for acute myeloid leukemia, so the T cells may come from the graft donor. The rearrangement uses TRBV6-5 and TRBJ1-5; maybe TRBD1 (6 bases). This specimen was PBMCs, mostly from graft donor cells, taken 360 days after TCRalphabeta/CD19-depleted stem cell transplant. DNA of the CDR3: TGTGCCAGCAGTTTCACAGGGAAGGGTCAGCCCCAGCATTTT. It yields the protein CASSFTGKGQPQHF.